The 21 T cell receptor beta chains reported below all come from one sample, sequenced in a study of identical twins. TCRdb re-called the 5' RACE reads with MiXCR, one entry per CDR3 protein. The sample shows about 470,000 distinct CDR3 sequences, 20% to 25% of them seen only once. In addition, the sample was reused for a study of T cells expressing NK-cell markers.

The sequenced sample was CD4+ T cells sorted from blood. These receptors originate from a woman aged 18 to 35 in good health.

This clonotype was seen a handful of times. The chain combines TRBV20-1 with TRBJ2-7, with D perhaps TRBD2 (6 bases). Between the trimmed V and J ends, which lost 5 bases and 3 bases, there was a span of 14 bases. The CDR3 loop spans 13 amino acids. In germline, CDR1 is DFQATT, CDR2 SNEGSKA (reference sequence). The CDR3 sequence is CSAFRDSNYEQYF. As DNA, the CDR3 is TGCAGTGCTTTCCGGGACTCCAACTACGAGCAGTACTTC.

The chain joins TRBV7-9 to TRBJ2-3; no definite D call. Trimming took 8 bases from V and 5 from J, leaving 11 bases between them. This CDR3 has 12 amino acids. Germline values: CDR1 SEHNR, CDR2 FQNEAQ (reference sequence). Here the CDR3 reads CASAAQRDTQYF. The CDR3 DNA is TGTGCCAGCGCAGCCCAGAGAGATACGCAGTATTTT.

The genes are TRBV24-1 and TRBJ2-3, with TRBD1 matching 7 bases. V lost 7 bases to trimming and J lost 7 bases; unmatched junction nucleotides: 4. Germline V gene sequence: CDR1 KGHDR, CDR2 SFDVKD. The CDR3 has 12 amino acids. This CDR3 reads CATSETGYTQYF. The DNA for the CDR3 is TGTGCCACCAGCGAGACAGGGTATACGCAGTATTTT.

This clonotype was detected ten times or more. This rearrangement joins TRBV29-1 to TRBJ2-2; tentative D call: TRBD1 (6 bases). CDR1 is SQVTM, CDR2 ANQGSEA, per germline. This CDR3 spans 14 amino acids. Trimming removed 4 bases at V and 7 bases at J, with 16 bases between. The CDR3 here is CSVAPQGLRGELFF. CDR3 DNA: TGCAGCGTTGCTCCACAGGGATTGCGCGGGGAGCTGTTTTTT.

This clonotype is a singleton in its sample. The J gene is TRBJ2-1, the V gene TRBV7-6, with 11 bases that match TRBD2. Germline V lookup: CDR1 SGHVS, CDR2 FNYEAQ. This CDR3 has 16 residues. The trim removed 5 bases at V and 4 bases at J, leaving 7 bases unmatched. CDR3 sequence (DNA): TGTGCCAGCAGCCGACGGACTAGCGGGTTATACAATGAGCAGTTCTTC. Protein product: CASSRRTSGLYNEQFF.

This clonotype was observed a few times. The rearrangement uses TRBV5-1 and TRBJ2-5; the D gene is possibly TRBD2 (5 bases). The CDR3 is 14 residues long. Trimming took off 1 base at V and 4 bases at J, with 11 bases between the two ends. CDR1 is SGHRS, CDR2 YFSETQ, per germline. The CDR3 nucleotides are TGCGCCAGCAGCTTGAAGGTGGGAGCAGAGACCCAGTACTTC. Encoded protein: CASSLKVGAETQYF. The variable domain in full, with the rest retrieved from reference TRBV5-1 and TRBJ2-5, is KAGVTQTPRYLIKTRGQQVTLSCSPISGHRSVSWYQQTPGQGLQFLFEYFSETQRNKGNFPGRFSGRQFSNSRSEMNVSTLELGDSALYLCASSLKVGAETQYFGPGTRLLVL.

The chain links TRBV5-6 to TRBJ2-7; D gene ambiguous. V gave up 0 bases and J gave up 8 bases, with 15 bases separating them. Germline V gives CDR1 SGHDT, CDR2 YYEEEE. The CDR3 runs 14 residues. CDR3 loop: CASSLAVRGGKQYF. CDR3 nucleotide sequence: TGTGCCAGCAGCTTGGCCGTCCGCGGCGGTAAGCAGTACTTC.

V usage is TRBV9 and J usage is TRBJ2-1; 7 bases agree with TRBD2. The CDR3 is 15 residues long. The germline V gene encodes CDR1 SGDLS and CDR2 YYNGEE. J gave up 3 bases and V 0 bases, and 3 bases lay outside the gene matches. The CDR3: CASSVEASGYNEQFF. DNA of the CDR3: TGTGCCAGCAGCGTAGAGGCTAGCGGCTACAATGAGCAGTTCTTC.

The chain has TRBV9 and TRBJ2-3; 8 bases fit TRBD2. This CDR3 is 13 amino acids long. The V gene's germline CDR1 is SGDLS and CDR2 YYNGEE. V was clipped by 7 bases and J by 14 bases; unmatched bases: 15. CDR3 sequence reads: CASGVAGTLGLYF. The CDR3, as DNA: TGTGCCAGCGGGGTAGCGGGGACGTTGGGGCTGTATTTT.

This clonotype has a handful of counts. This chain uses TRBV7-8 with TRBJ1-1; tentative D call: TRBD1 (6 bases). V was cut by 6 bases and J by 4 bases, with 15 bases left in between. The CDR3 extends over 14 amino acids. CDR1 is SGHVS, CDR2 FQNEAQ, per germline. The CDR3 nucleotides are TGTGCCAGCAGACCTTACAGGGCTAGCACTGAAGCTTTCTTT. Protein sequence: CASRPYRASTEAFF.

V usage is TRBV6-5 and J usage is TRBJ2-2; perhaps TRBD2 as D (5 bases). This CDR3 comprises 14 residues. Trimming removed 6 bases from V and 3 bases from J, with 11 bases in between. Germline-derived CDR1 and CDR2 are MNHEY and SVGAGI. For the CDR3, the DNA is TGTGCCAGCAGATTCGCGAGGGACACCGGGGAGCTGTTTTTT. Its translation is CASRFARDTGELFF.

The CDR3 coding sequence is TGTGCCAGCAGTTCGCAAGAATATGGCTACACCTTC. Its translation is CASSSQEYGYTF. The chain links TRBV6-5 to TRBJ1-2; D ambiguous. Germline CDR1 reads MNHEY; CDR2 reads SVGAGI. The CDR3 runs to 12 residues. The V and J ends lost 4 bases and 5 bases respectively, with 8 bases between them.

The chain couples TRBV5-1 to TRBJ2-1; weak D call: TRBD2 (6 bases). Germline CDR1 SGHRS, CDR2 YFSETQ. The V end was cut by 4 bases, the J end by 8 bases, with 16 bases between. The CDR3 has 14 amino acids. The CDR3 DNA follows: TGCGCCAGCAGCCTGGGACTGTGGGGTGATGAGCAGTTCTTC. Encoded protein: CASSLGLWGDEQFF.

The chain carries TRBV6-2 or TRBV6-3 and TRBJ2-7, with 7 nucleotides matching TRBD1. J was trimmed by 2 bases and V by 4 bases; bases with no gene match: 8. In germline, CDR1 is MNHEY, CDR2 SVGEGT. There are 15 residues in the CDR3. CDR3 sequence reads: CASSSDRAVAYEQYF. Here the CDR3 DNA reads TGTGCCAGCAGTTCCGACAGGGCTGTTGCCTACGAGCAGTACTTC.

This clonotype was observed a single time. The genes are TRBV20-1 and TRBJ1-1; no reliable D call. Germline assignment: CDR1 DFQATT and CDR2 SNEGSKA (reference sequence). V was trimmed by 6 bases and J by 1 base, leaving 9 bases between them. The CDR3 is 12 amino acids. The CDR3 reads CSALARNTEAFF. DNA for the CDR3: TGCAGTGCCCTGGCGCGGAACACTGAAGCTTTCTTT.

This clonotype was counted a few times. The rearrangement joins TRBV20-1 to TRBJ2-7; 8 nucleotides agree with TRBD2. The germline CDR1 and CDR2 sequences are DFQATT and SNEGSKA (reference sequence). The CDR3 extends over 14 amino acids. V lost 6 bases, J lost 6 bases, and 13 bases stayed unmatched. The CDR3 nucleotides read TGCAGTGCGCAAGCCGGGACTAGAAGTCCCGAGCAGTACTTC. Translating gives CSAQAGTRSPEQYF.

V gene TRBV6-5 combines with J gene TRBJ2-1; no clear D. CDR1 is MNHEY and CDR2 is SVGAGI in the germline V gene. CDR3 length: 13 residues. V shed 2 bases and J shed 6 bases, with 8 bases lying between them. In DNA, the CDR3 is TGTGCCAGCAGTTACGGGTCCGGCAATGAGCAGTTCTTC. Translating gives CASSYGSGNEQFF.

This clonotype was found a few times. This chain joins TRBV5-5 and TRBJ1-2; possible D gene TRBD1, 6 bases. This CDR3 is 18 amino acids long. V dropped 4 bases and J dropped 8 bases, with 30 bases sitting between them. CDR1 SGHKS and CDR2 YYEKEE come from the germline V gene (reference sequence). The CDR3 nucleotides are TGTGCCAGCAGCCTGCCCGGGACACGAGAACCAATTTATCGAGGCTACACCTTC. Protein product: CASSLPGTREPIYRGYTF.

A few counts support this clonotype. The V gene is TRBV6-2 or TRBV6-3, the J gene TRBJ2-4; 7 nucleotides line up with TRBD1. Losses at the gene ends were 6 bases for V and 4 bases for J; bases not matched to a gene: 9. The CDR3 totals 15 residues. Germline V CDR1 and CDR2: MNHEY, SVGEGT. The CDR3 reads CASSLTGAGKNIQYF. The CDR3 bases are TGTGCCAGCAGCCTTACAGGGGCGGGTAAAAACATTCAGTACTTC.

The sample holds a few counts of this clonotype. The chain uses TRBV9 and TRBJ2-1; tentatively, D is TRBD2 (6 bases). The CDR3 is 15 residues long. V dropped 1 base and J dropped 7 bases, with 15 bases sitting between them. From germline, CDR1 is SGDLS and CDR2 YYNGEE. For the CDR3, the DNA is TGTGCCAGCAGCGTACCAGCCTTGGAGGGGAATGAGCAGTTCTTC. Translation: CASSVPALEGNEQFF.

This clonotype was recorded a few times. V usage is TRBV29-1 and J usage is TRBJ2-1, with TRBD1 as a possible D gene (6 bases). Trimming stripped 7 bases from V and 4 bases from J, with 14 bases between. The CDR3 spans 13 residues. Germline CDR1 SQVTM, CDR2 ANQGSEA. CDR3 protein: CSERTVLYNEQFF. CDR3 in DNA: TGCAGCGAACGGACAGTCCTATACAATGAGCAGTTCTTC.